Sequencing of this T cell receptor (beta chain) was carried out in a study of beta chain features in type 1 diabetes (dated by TCRdb to between 2017 and 2018). Notes on the research overall: Mean age, gender distribution, total cell number and subset yield did not differ between patients and healthy donors. Across all samples, 90 million to 130 million sorted cells were examined, and cell number per subset correlated strongly with RNA yield. In the study, TCRB repertoires of sorted circulating CD4+ T cell subsets from recently diagnosed type 1 diabetes patients were compared with those of matched healthy donors. Naive and central memory subsets were obtained from all 30 or so donors, but regulatory and stem cell-like memory subsets were isolated from only 8 patients and 8 healthy donors. Beyond this particular receptor, the publication reports: Shorter templates might have been favored by PCR, but patient and control samples were amplified and corrected together, so both groups would have been affected equally by any skew. A moderate but significant shortening of TCRB CDR3 length was observed in type 1 diabetes patients in all four CD4+ subsets. Fewer insertions and more nucleotide deletions at VDJ recombination sites were observed in patients with type 1 diabetes, implying thymic rearrangement abnormalities. The naive, central memory and regulatory TCRB repertoires appeared to resemble one another more closely among patients than among healthy donors. Because cDNA was sequenced instead of genomic DNA, activated cells with high expression could be over-represented, although the groups did not differ in activation or CD3 levels. Because small numbers of individuals were included in the HLA sub-analyses, any influence of HLA type on TCRB rearrangement was left unresolved.

The entire amount of isolated RNA was reverse transcribed using the High Capacity cDNA Reverse Transcription Kit, so the sequenced TCRB transcripts were expressed ones. Naive, central memory and regulatory T cell samples underwent deep immunoSEQ sequencing, averaging about 3.57 million total reads per sample. After sorted cells were lysed in RLT buffer, RNA was extracted with DNase-treated RNeasy Micro or Mini kits, with the choice depending on cell number. Each cell subset was processed on its own to prevent cross-contamination, while patient and healthy donor samples were processed together. Using the immunoSEQ multiplex PCR, TCRB sequences were amplified from cDNA into 87-bp fragments spanning the CDR3 region. Sequencing of the amplicons was performed on the Illumina HiSeq platform. In the source study's methods: Synthetic template baselines were used to correct PCR bias computationally, reads within Hamming distance 2 were collapsed, and singletons that could not be merged were discarded. Reads were aligned to IMGT to assign V, D and J genes, CDR3 length, and insertions or deletions at six rearrangement sites. Within each subset, clonotype counts were normalized to the number of sorted cells before true diversity and Gini coefficients were calculated with the tcR R package. The overlap coefficient, calculated on TCRB nucleotide sequences, was used to quantify repertoire sharing. Out-of-frame TCRB sequences from naive cells were analyzed to stand in for the pre-selection repertoire. This immuneACCESS table, as held by TCRdb, lists in-frame sequences with V and J called but not all clones. Of the missing ones, under half trace to an unresolved V gene in checked studies; the others have no known cause. D and trimming come from the DNA, and the V and J calls and clone size come from that table. Within this sample are a few hundred thousand clones, with 10% to 15% of them counted one time only. In total, the top ten clones hold about 0.01% of the sample.

V is trimmed back by 6 bases and J by 5 bases, and the junction contains 0 bases that no gene match accounts for. The germline V gene (reference sequence) specifies LNHDA as CDR1 and SQIVND as CDR2. Its CDR3 holds 11 amino acids, cysteine through phenylalanine. Kept here is only the CDR3 DNA, which spans 33 bases and is read in frame from base 1. From each donor, a single peripheral blood sample of about 116 mL on average was drawn into heparinised tubes. Naive, central memory, regulatory and stem cell-like memory CD4+ T cells were sorted on a BD FACSAria II using a panel including CD45RO, CCR7, CD25, CD127, CD95 and CD27. All sorted populations exceeded 95% purity. PBMCs were isolated immediately by Lymphoprep density gradient centrifugation and stained directly without culture. So that batch effects would be minimized, each experiment stained and sorted samples in pairs, pairing one healthy donor with one patient.

This clone was detected only a few times. The specificity of this receptor is unknown. Base quality data are lacking; no much larger clone is found one base away. The sample consisted of naive CD4+ T cells from blood. The meaning of the sample's cell subset or site label: true naive CD4+ T cells. This clonotype was obtained from a woman aged 18-30 years with type 1 diabetes. The rearrangement combines TRBV19 with TRBJ1-2; 7 bases in the middle match TRBD1. The DNA is as follows: TGTGCCAGTAGCAGGGGGTATGGCTACACCTTC. This gives the protein CASSRGYGYTF.